This TCR beta chain was obtained from a study of blood T cell repertoires in COVID-19. Study-wide context: T cells, B-cell-depleted T cells, or PBMCs supplied cDNA or gDNA.

In its sample, this clone was seen a few times. This table comes from immunoSEQ multiplex PCR, and its TCRdb copy is limited to in-frame clones, with some not included. The sample lists about 34,000 clones, approximately 80% occurring once. The CDR3 spans 14 residues. Trimming left V 4 bases short and J 1 base short, with 5 bases between. Germline CDR1 MDHEN, CDR2 SYDVKM. Input material: peripheral blood. This TCR was sampled from a woman aged 60 to 75 with acute or convalescent COVID-19. The chain has TRBV28 and TRBJ1-6; D call uncertain. This CDR3 is CASSSGSYNSPLHF. DNA of the CDR3: TGTGCCAGCAGTTCCGGGTCCTATAATTCACCCCTCCACTTT. Full variable domain (rest looked up from reference TRBV28 and TRBJ1-6): DVKVTQSSRYLVKRTGEKVFLECVQDMDHENMFWYRQDPGLGLRLIYFSYDVKMKEKGDIPEGYSVSREKKERFSLILESASTNQTSMYLCASSSGSYNSPLHFGNGTRLTVT.